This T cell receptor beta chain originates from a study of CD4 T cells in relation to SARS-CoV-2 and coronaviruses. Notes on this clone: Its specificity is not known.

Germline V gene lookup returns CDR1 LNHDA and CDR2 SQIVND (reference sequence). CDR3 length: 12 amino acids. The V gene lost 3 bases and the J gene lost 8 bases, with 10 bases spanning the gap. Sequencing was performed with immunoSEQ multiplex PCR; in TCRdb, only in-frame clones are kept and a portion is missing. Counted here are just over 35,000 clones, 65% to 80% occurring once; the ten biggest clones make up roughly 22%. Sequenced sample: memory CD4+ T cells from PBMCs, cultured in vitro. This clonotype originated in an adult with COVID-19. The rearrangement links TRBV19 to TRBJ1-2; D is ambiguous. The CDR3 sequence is CASSISGEGYTF. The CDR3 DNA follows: TGTGCCAGTAGTATCTCGGGAGAGGGCTACACCTTC.